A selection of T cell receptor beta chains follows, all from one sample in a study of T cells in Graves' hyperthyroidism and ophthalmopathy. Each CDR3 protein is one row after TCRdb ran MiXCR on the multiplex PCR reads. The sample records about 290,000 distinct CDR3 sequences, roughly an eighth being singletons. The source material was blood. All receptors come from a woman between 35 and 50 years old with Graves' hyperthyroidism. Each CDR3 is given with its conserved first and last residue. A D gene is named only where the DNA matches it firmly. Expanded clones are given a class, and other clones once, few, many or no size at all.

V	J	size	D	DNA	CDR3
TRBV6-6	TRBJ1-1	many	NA	TGTGCCAGCAGTTACGCCCCCAACACGCGGGGGGGGGTCACTGAAGCTTTCTTT	CASSYAPNTRGGVTEAFF
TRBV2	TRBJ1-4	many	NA	TGTGCCACCAGACGGCTTGCAACTAATGAAAAACTGTTTTTT	CATRRLATNEKLFF
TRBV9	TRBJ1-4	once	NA	TGTGCCAGCAGCGTAGGAGCGGCAACTAATGAAAAACTGTTTTTT	CASSVGAATNEKLFF
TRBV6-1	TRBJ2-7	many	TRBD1	TGTGCCAGCAGCCGGGACAGCAACTACGAGCAGTACTTC	CASSRDSNYEQYF
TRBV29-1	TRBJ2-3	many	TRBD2	TGCAGCGTCCGCGGGACTAGCGGGCAAGATACGCAGTATTTT	CSVRGTSGQDTQYF
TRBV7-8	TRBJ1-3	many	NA	TGTGCCAGCAGCCCTGGGACCGGGAATGGAAACACCATATATTTT	CASSPGTGNGNTIYF
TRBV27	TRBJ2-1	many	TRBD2	TGTGCCAGCACCAAAGGGTCGGGTCTAGCGGGAGCCATGGGGGAGCAGTTCTTC	CASTKGSGLAGAMGEQFF
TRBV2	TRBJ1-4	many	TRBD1	TGTGCCAGCAGTGGACAGGGGAGCGGTGAAAAACTGTTTTTT	CASSGQGSGEKLFF
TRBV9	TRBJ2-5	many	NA	TGTGCCAGCAGCGTATCAATTGGGGGGGAGACCCAGTACTTC	CASSVSIGGETQYF
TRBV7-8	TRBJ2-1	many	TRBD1	TGTGCCAGCATCCTAGGACAGGGGTCCTACAATGAGCAGTTCTTC	CASILGQGSYNEQFF
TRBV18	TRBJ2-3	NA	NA	TGTGCCAGCTCACCATCGGAGCGGACAGATACGCAGTATTTT	CASSPSERTDTQYF
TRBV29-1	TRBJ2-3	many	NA	TGCAGCGTTGAAGCCAACCTAAAGGGAGTCGGCACAGATACGCAGTATTTT	CSVEANLKGVGTDTQYF
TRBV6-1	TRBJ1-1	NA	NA	TGTGCCAGCATTGTGGGGGGAACTGAAGCTTTCTTT	CASIVGGTEAFF
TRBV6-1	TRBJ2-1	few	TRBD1	TGTGCCAGCAGCCTGAAAACAGGGGGCTCCTACAATGAGCAGTTCTTC	CASSLKTGGSYNEQFF